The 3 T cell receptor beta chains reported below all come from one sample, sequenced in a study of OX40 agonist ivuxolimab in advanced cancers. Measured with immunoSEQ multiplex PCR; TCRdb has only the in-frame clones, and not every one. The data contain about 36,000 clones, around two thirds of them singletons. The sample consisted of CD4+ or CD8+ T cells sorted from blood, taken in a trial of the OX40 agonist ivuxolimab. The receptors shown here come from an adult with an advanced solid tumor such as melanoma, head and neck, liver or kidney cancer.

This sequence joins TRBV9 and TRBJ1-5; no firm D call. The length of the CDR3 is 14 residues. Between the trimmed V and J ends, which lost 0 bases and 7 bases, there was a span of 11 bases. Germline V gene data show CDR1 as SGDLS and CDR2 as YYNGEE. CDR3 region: CASSVAPSGQPQHF. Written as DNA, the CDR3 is TGTGCCAGCAGCGTAGCCCCCTCCGGGCAGCCCCAGCATTTT.

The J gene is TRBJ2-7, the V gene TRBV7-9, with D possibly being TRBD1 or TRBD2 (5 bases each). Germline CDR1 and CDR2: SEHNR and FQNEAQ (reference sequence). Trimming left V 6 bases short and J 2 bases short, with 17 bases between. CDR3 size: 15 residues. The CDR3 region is CASSSGTENPYEQYF. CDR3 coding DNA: TGTGCCAGCAGTTCAGGGACGGAAAACCCCTACGAGCAGTACTTC.

The CDR3 DNA reads as TGTGCCAGCAGCCAAGGGACATCGCCCCAGCATTTT. Encoded protein: CASSQGTSPQHF. The V gene is TRBV7-9, the J gene TRBJ1-5, with D possibly TRBD1 on 6 matching bases. V gave up 5 bases and J gave up 9 bases, with 11 bases separating them. Per germline, CDR1 SEHNR and CDR2 FQNEAQ (reference sequence). The CDR3 length is 12 residues. Filled out from reference TRBV7-9 and TRBJ1-5, the complete variable domain reads DTGVSQNPRHKITKRGQNVTFRCDPISEHNRLYWYRQTLGQGPEFLTYFQNEAQLEKSRLLSDRFSAERPKGSFSTLEIQRTEQGDSAMYLCASSQGTSPQHFGDGTRLSIL.